Listed here are 9 T cell receptor beta chains from one sample, sequenced in a study of beta chain features in type 1 diabetes. Findings of the study overall: Type 1 diabetes patients had TCRB CDR3s that were shorter (moderately but significantly so) in all four CD4+ subsets.

These receptors' antigens are unknown. Sequenced material consisted of expressed TCRB transcripts (all of the isolated RNA was reverse transcribed). Assay used: immunoSEQ multiplex PCR; TCRdb lists only in-frame clones, some missing. Counted here are hundreds of thousands of clones, roughly an eighth occurring once; the ten biggest clones make up about 0.02%. The sample consisted of naive CD4+ T cells from blood. The receptors were sampled from a man between 18 and 35 years old with type 1 diabetes.

V gene TRBV27 combines with J gene TRBJ1-1, with 8 bases fitting TRBD1. From germline, CDR1 is MNHEY and CDR2 SMNVEV (reference sequence). After removal of 5 bases from V and 6 bases from J, the junction contained 8 bases not matched to a gene. This CDR3 is 14 amino acids long. In DNA, the CDR3 is TGTGCCAGCAGTACTGACAGGGGCGTCCCTGAAGCTTTCTTT. It is translated as CASSTDRGVPEAFF.

This clone was seen only a few times. The J gene is TRBJ1-5, the V gene TRBV28; 7 nucleotides line up with TRBD1. The germline V gene has CDR1 MDHEN and CDR2 SYDVKM. The CDR3 sequence is 16 residues long. Trimming removed 4 bases from V and 4 bases from J; junction bases left unmatched: 10. CDR3 in DNA: TGTGCCAGCAGTTCTCCACAGGGGATGGGGAATCAGCCCCAGCATTTT. The encoded protein is CASSSPQGMGNQPQHF.

This clone occurred a few times. The V gene is TRBV25-1, the J gene TRBJ2-7; D ambiguous. V dropped 11 bases and J dropped 0 bases, with 11 bases sitting between them. The germline V gene encodes CDR1 MGHDK and CDR2 SYGVNS. The CDR3 consists of 12 residues. The CDR3 sequence: CASGFSSYEQYF. For the CDR3, the DNA is TGTGCCTCTGGTTTTAGCTCCTACGAGCAGTACTTC.

There are a few counts of this clone. This rearrangement joins TRBV29-1 to TRBJ1-3, with a possible D match to TRBD1 (6 bases). The CDR3 is made up of 13 amino acids. Between the trimmed V and J ends, which lost 6 bases and 3 bases, there was a span of 12 bases. Germline V gene sequence: CDR1 SQVTM, CDR2 ANQGSEA. The CDR3 bases are TGCAGCGTCGCTACAGGGTATGGAAACACCATATATTTT. Its protein is CSVATGYGNTIYF.

V gene TRBV7-9 combines with J gene TRBJ1-1; the match to TRBD1 covers 9 bases. Germline V lookup: CDR1 SEHNR, CDR2 FQNEAQ (reference sequence). Losses at the gene ends were 7 bases for V and 5 bases for J; bases not matched to a gene: 5. This CDR3 contains 13 residues. CDR3 in DNA: TGTGCCAGCACCTCGACAGGGGGAACTGAAGCTTTCTTT. This translates into CASTSTGGTEAFF.

This clone was seen only a few times. The CDR3: CASRTRTGSNTEAFF. The CDR3 bases are TGTGCCAGCAGGACACGGACAGGGTCGAACACTGAAGCTTTCTTT. The chain links TRBV7-9 to TRBJ1-1, with 8 bases fitting TRBD1. V shed 6 bases, J shed 1 base, and the junction held 7 bases outside the gene matches. Germline V lookup: CDR1 SEHNR, CDR2 FQNEAQ (reference sequence). The CDR3 spans 15 residues.

This CDR3 is CSVHVGDYGYTF. The CDR3 DNA reads TGCAGCGTTCACGTAGGTGACTATGGCTACACCTTC. The chain combines TRBV29-1 with TRBJ1-2; D unresolved. CDR3 length: 12 amino acids. V gave up 5 bases and J gave up 3 bases, with 10 bases separating them. Germline loops: CDR1 SQVTM, CDR2 ANQGSEA. Looking up the rest from reference TRBV29-1 and TRBJ1-2 gives the full variable domain: SAVISQKPSRDICQRGTSLTIQCQVDSQVTMMFWYRQQPGQSLTLIATANQGSEATYESGFVIDKFPISRPNLTFSTLTVSNMSPEDSSIYLCSVHVGDYGYTFGSGTRLTVV.

CDR3 sequence (DNA): TGTGCCAGCTCACCCGGAGGGTCCAGCAATCAGCCCCAGCATTTT. Protein: CASSPGGSSNQPQHF. The chain couples TRBV18 to TRBJ1-5, with D unclear. Germline V gene lookup returns CDR1 KGHSH and CDR2 LQKENI. V lost 3 bases and J 1 base, leaving 10 bases between the germline ends. This CDR3 is 15 amino acids long.

V usage is TRBV2 and J usage is TRBJ1-2, with 7 bases that match TRBD1. The germline V gene has CDR1 SNHLY and CDR2 FYNNEI. The V and J ends lost 6 bases and 5 bases, in that order; junction bases with no gene match: 9. CDR3 length: 14 amino acids. The CDR3 nucleotides are TGTGCCAGCAGGGGACAGAGAGTTCTATATGGCTACACCTTC. Its translation: CASRGQRVLYGYTF.